This TCR beta chain is from a study of OX40 agonist ivuxolimab in advanced cancers. As for the study in general: The mean age was approximately 60 years, ranging from 23 to 79, with 65% to 90% of participants male. Whole-study findings and limits: Nonresponders included some who also had low normalized T-cell clonal expansion. In general, CD8+ T cells held more expanded clones than CD4+ did, on average.

With regard to this clone: Its antigen is undetermined.

The table came from immunoSEQ multiplex PCR; TCRdb's copy has only in-frame clones and leaves some out. The sample contains approximately 58,000 clones, around four fifths of which appear only once. This CDR3 has 11 residues. Trimming pared 4 bases from V and 3 bases from J, leaving 4 bases between. CDR1 SNHLY and CDR2 FYNNEI come from the germline V gene. Autoimmune disease history or systemic immunosuppression led to patient exclusion. This chain links TRBV2 with TRBJ2-7, with no clear D. Specimen: CD4+ or CD8+ T cells sorted from blood, collected in a trial of the OX40 agonist ivuxolimab. The clonotype comes from an adult with an advanced solid tumor such as melanoma, head and neck, liver or kidney cancer. CDR3 loop: CASSAFYEQYF. The CDR3 DNA follows: TGTGCCAGCAGTGCCTTCTACGAGCAGTACTTC.